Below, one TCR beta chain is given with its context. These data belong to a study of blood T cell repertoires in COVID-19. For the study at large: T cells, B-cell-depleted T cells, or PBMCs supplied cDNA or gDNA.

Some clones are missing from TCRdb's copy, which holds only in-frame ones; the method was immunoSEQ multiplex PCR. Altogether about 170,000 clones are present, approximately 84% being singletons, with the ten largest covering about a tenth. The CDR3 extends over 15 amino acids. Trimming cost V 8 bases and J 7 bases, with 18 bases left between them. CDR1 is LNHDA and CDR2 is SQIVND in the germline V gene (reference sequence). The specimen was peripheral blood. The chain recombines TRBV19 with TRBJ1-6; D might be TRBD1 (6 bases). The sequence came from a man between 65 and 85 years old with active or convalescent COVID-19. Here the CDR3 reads CASGALDRSNSPLHF. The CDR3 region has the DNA TGTGCCAGTGGAGCTCTCGACAGGTCAAATTCACCCCTCCACTTT. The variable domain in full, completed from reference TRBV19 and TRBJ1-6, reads DGGITQSPKYLFRKEGQNVTLSCEQNLNHDAMYWYRQDPGQGLRLIYYSQIVNDFQKGDIAEGYSVSREKKESFPLTVTSAQKNPTAFYLCASGALDRSNSPLHFGNGTRLTVT.